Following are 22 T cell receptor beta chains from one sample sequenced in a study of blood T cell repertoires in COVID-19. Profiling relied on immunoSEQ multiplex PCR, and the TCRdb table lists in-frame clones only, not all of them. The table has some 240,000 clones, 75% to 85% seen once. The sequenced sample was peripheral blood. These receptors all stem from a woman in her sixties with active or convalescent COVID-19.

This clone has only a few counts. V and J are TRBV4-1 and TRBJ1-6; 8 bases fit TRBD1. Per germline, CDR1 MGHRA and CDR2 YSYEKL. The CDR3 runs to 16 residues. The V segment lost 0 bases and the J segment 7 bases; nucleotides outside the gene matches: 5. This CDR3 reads CASSQEWQGANSPLHF. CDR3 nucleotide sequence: TGCGCCAGCAGCCAAGAATGGCAGGGGGCGAATTCACCCCTCCACTTT.

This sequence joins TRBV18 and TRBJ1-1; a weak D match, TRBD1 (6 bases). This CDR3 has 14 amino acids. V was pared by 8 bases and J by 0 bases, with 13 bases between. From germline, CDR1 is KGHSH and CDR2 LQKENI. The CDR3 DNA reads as TGTGCCAGCCAAAGACGACAGGTGAACACTGAAGCTTTCTTT. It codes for CASQRRQVNTEAFF.

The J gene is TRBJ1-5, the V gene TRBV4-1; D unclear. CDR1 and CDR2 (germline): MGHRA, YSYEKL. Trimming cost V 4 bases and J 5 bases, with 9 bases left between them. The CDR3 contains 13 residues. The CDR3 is CASSLAADQPQHF. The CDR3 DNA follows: TGCGCCAGCAGCCTCGCGGCCGATCAGCCCCAGCATTTT.

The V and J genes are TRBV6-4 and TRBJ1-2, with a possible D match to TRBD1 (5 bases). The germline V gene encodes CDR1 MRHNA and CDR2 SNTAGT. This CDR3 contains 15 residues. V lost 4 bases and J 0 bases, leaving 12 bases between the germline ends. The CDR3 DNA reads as TGTGCCAGCAGTGCCTCAGCGGGGCCTAACTATGGCTACACCTTC. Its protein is CASSASAGPNYGYTF.

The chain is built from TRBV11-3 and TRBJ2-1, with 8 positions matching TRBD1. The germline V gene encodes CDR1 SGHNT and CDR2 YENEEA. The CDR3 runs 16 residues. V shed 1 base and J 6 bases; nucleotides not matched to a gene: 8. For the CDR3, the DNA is TGTGCCAGCAGCTTAGGTAACAGGGGGAGCAGCAATGAGCAGTTCTTC. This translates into CASSLGNRGSSNEQFF.

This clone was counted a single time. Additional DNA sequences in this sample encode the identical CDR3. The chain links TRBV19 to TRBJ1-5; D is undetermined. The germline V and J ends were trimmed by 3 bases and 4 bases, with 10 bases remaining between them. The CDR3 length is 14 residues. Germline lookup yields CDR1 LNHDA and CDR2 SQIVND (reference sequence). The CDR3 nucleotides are TGTGCCAGTAGTATCCCAGGATCTAATCAGCCCCAGCATTTT. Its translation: CASSIPGSNQPQHF.

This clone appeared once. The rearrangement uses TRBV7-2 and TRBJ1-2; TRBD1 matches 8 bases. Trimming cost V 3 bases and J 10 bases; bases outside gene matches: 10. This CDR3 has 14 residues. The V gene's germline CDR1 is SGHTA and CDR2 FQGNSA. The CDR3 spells CASSFSRGPPVYTF. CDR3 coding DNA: TGTGCCAGCAGCTTCTCCAGGGGGCCGCCCGTCTACACCTTC.

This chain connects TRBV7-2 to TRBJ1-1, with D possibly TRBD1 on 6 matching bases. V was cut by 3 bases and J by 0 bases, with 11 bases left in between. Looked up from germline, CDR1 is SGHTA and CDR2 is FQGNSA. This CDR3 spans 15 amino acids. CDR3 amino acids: CASSFQQGMNTEAFF. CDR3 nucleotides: TGTGCCAGCAGCTTTCAACAGGGTATGAACACTGAAGCTTTCTTT.

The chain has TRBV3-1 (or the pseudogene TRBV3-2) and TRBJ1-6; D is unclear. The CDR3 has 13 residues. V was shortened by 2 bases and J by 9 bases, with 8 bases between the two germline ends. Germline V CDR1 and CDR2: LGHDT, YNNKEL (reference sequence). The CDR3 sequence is CASSQIDSSPLHF. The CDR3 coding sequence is TGTGCCAGCAGCCAAATAGATTCTTCACCCCTCCACTTT.

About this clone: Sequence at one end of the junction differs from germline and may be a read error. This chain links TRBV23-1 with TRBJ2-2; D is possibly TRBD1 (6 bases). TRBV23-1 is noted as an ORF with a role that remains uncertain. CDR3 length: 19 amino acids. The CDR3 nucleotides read TGCGCCAGCAGTCAATTCACGGCGCCGGGACACAACGAACACCGGGGAGCTGTTTTT. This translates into CASSQFTAPGHNEHRGAVF.

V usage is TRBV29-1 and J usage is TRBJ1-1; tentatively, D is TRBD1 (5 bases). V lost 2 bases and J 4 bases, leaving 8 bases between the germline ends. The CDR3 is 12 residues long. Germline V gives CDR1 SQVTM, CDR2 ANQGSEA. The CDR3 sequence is CSVESGGTEAFF. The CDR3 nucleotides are TGCAGCGTTGAATCCGGGGGCACTGAAGCTTTCTTT. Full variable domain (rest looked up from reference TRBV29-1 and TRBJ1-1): SAVISQKPSRDICQRGTSLTIQCQVDSQVTMMFWYRQQPGQSLTLIATANQGSEATYESGFVIDKFPISRPNLTFSTLTVSNMSPEDSSIYLCSVESGGTEAFFGQGTRLTVV.

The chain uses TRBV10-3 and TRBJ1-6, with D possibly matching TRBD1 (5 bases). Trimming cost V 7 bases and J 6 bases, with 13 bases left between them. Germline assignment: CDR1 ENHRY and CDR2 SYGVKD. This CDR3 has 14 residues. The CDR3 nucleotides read TGTGCCATCAACCCTGGGCAGGGTAATTCACCCCTCCACTTT. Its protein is CAINPGQGNSPLHF.

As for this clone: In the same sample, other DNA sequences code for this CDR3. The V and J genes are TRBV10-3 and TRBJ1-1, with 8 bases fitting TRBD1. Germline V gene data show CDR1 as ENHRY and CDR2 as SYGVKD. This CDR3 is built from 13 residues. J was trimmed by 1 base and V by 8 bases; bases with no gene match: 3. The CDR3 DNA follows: TGTGCCATCTCAGGACAGGGGAACACTGAAGCTTTCTTT. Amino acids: CAISGQGNTEAFF.

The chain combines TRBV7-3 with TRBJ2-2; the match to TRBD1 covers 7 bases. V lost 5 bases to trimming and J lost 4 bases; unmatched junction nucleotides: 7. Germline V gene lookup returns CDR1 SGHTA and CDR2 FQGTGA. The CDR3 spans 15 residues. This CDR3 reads CASSQGVGSTGELFF. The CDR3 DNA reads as TGTGCCAGCAGCCAGGGGGTCGGCAGCACCGGGGAGCTGTTTTTT.

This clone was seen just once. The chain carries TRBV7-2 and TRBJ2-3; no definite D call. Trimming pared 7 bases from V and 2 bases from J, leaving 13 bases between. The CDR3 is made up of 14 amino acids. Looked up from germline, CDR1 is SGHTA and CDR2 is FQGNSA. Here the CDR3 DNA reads TGTGCCAGCAACCCGACTGGATCCACAGATACGCAGTATTTT. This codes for CASNPTGSTDTQYF.

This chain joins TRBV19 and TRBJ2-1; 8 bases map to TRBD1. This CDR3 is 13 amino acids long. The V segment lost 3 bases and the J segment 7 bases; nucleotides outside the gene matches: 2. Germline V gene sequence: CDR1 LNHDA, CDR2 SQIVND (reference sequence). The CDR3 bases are TGTGCCAGTAGTATCAACAGGGGGAATGAGCAGTTCTTC. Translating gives CASSINRGNEQFF.

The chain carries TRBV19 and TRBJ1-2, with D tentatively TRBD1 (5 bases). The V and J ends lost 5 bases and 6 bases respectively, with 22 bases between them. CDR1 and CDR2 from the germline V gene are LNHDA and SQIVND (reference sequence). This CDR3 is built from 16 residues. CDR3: CASSSRGQGGMDGYTF. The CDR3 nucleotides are TGTGCCAGTAGTTCTAGGGGCCAGGGAGGAATGGATGGCTACACCTTC.

The DNA for the CDR3 is TGTGCCAGTAGCCCTACAGCTTCTAACTATGGCTACACCTTC. Translated: CASSPTASNYGYTF. V usage is TRBV19 and J usage is TRBJ1-2; no firm D call. In germline, CDR1 is LNHDA, CDR2 SQIVND (reference sequence). The CDR3 extends over 14 amino acids. Trimming pared 6 bases from V and 0 bases from J, leaving 11 bases between.

The CDR3 reads CASSRGGPLETQYF. The CDR3 nucleotides read TGTGCCAGCAGTCGCGGGGGGCCGTTAGAGACCCAGTACTTC. The chain is built from TRBV7-3 and TRBJ2-5, with TRBD2 matching 8 bases. Germline CDR1 reads SGHTA; CDR2 reads FQGTGA. Trimming took 6 bases from V and 4 from J; bases not matched to a gene: 7. This CDR3 comprises 14 residues.

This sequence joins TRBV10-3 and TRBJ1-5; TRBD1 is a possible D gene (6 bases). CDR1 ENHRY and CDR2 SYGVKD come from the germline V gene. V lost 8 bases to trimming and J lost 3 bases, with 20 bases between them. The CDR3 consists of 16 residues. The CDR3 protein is CAIGRDGGLNNQPQHF. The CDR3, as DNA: TGTGCCATCGGCCGCGACGGGGGGCTGAACAATCAGCCCCAGCATTTT.

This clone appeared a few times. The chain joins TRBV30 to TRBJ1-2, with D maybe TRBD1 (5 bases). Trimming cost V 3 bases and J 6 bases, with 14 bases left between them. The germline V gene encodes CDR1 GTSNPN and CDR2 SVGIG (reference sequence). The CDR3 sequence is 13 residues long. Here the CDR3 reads CAWSRGVDDGYTF. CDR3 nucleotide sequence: TGTGCCTGGAGCCGGGGGGTGGACGATGGCTACACCTTC.

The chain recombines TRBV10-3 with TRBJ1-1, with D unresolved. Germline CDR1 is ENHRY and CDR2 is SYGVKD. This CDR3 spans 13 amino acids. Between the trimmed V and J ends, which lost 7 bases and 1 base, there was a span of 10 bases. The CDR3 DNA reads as TGTGCCATCAAGGAGGGTTCGAACACTGAAGCTTTCTTT. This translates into CAIKEGSNTEAFF.